This T cell receptor (beta chain) derives from a study of T cell clusters in autoimmune cytopenias. Tens of thousands of genome equivalents of blood DNA were amplified for TRB. This CDR3 is built from 12 residues. Germline V gene data show CDR1 as SNHLY and CDR2 as FYNNEI. TRB rearrangements were amplified by touch-down multiplex PCR with mixed TRB-A/B primers. TCRdb re-called the multiplex PCR reads; every CDR3 protein appears as one record, without DNA. This sample's clone table lists 2,500 to 3,000 distinct CDR3 sequences. This receptor was identified in a human donor with an autoimmune cytopenia or autoimmune hepatitis (not recorded which). This chain uses TRBV2 with TRBJ2-7; as DNA is missing, the TRBD2 call by TCRdb cannot be tested. Sequenced input: peripheral blood. Here the CDR3 reads CAGEAPEGVQYF.